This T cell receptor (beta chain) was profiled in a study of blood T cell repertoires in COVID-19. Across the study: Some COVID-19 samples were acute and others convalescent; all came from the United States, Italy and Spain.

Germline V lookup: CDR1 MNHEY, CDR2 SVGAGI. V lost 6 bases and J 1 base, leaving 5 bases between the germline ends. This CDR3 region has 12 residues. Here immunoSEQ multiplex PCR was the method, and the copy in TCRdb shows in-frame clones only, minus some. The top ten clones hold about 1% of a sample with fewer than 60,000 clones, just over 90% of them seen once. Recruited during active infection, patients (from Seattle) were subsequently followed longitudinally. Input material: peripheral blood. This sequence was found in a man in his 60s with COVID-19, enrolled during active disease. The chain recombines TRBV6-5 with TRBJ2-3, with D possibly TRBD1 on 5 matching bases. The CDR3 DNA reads TGTGCCAGCAGACAGGGCACAGATACGCAGTATTTT. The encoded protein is CASRQGTDTQYF.